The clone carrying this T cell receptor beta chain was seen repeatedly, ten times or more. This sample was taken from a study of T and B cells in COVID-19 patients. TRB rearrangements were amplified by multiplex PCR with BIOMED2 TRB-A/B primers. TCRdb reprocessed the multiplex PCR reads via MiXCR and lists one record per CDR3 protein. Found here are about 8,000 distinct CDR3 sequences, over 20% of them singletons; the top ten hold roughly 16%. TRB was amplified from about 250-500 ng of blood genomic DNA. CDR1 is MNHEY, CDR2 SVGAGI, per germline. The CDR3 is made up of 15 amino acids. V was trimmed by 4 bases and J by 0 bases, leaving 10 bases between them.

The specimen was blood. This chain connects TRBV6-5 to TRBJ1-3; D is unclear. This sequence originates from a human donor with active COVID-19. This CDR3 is CASSSPRGSGNTIYF. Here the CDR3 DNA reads TGTGCCAGCAGTTCTCCCCGGGGCTCTGGAAACACCATATATTTT.